This T cell receptor beta chain was observed in a study of T cells in Graves' hyperthyroidism and ophthalmopathy. Uncontrolled infection, other autoimmune disease, pregnancy and lactation each barred patients from inclusion. PBMCs stemmed from around 9.3 ml fresh peripheral blood. Germline CDR1 is ENHRY and CDR2 is SYGVKD. Deletions cut 10 bases from V and 2 bases from J, with 9 bases between. The CDR3 has 11 amino acids. The investigators amplified TCR beta CDR3 regions from RNA transcripts. The HTBI primer set served for first-round RT-PCR of the TCR CDR3. TCRdb passed the multiplex PCR reads through MiXCR, listing each CDR3 protein once. The sample has about 59,000 distinct CDR3 sequences; approximately 50% are singletons. This clonotype has a count of ten or more.

The source material was blood. The source is an older woman with Graves' ophthalmopathy. This chain joins TRBV10-3 and TRBJ2-7, with D possibly being TRBD1 (5 bases). This CDR3 is CATQETYEQYF. The CDR3, as DNA: TGTGCCACACAGGAAACCTACGAGCAGTACTTC.